This entry lists 16 T cell receptor beta chains sequenced from one sample in a study of T cells in Graves' hyperthyroidism and ophthalmopathy. Researchers took RNA transcripts and amplified the TCR beta CDR3 regions from them. Primed by the HTBI set, a first-round RT-PCR was run on the TCR CDR3. TCRdb reanalysed the multiplex PCR reads using MiXCR and keeps one entry per CDR3 protein. The table has approximately 610,000 distinct CDR3 sequences, 16% seen once. The material sequenced was blood. The receptors were sampled from a woman younger than 35 with Graves' hyperthyroidism.

This clonotype appeared many times. The chain carries TRBV28 and TRBJ1-6, with D possibly being TRBD1 (5 bases). In germline, CDR1 is MDHEN, CDR2 SYDVKM. Trimming pared 5 bases from V and 6 bases from J, leaving 23 bases between. This CDR3 has 18 residues. For the CDR3, the DNA is TGTGCCAGCAGTCCCGAAAGAACTTTGGGACCAGTTAATTCACCCCTCCACTTT. It translates to CASSPERTLGPVNSPLHF.

This clonotype turned up a few times. The gene calls are TRBV6-1 and TRBJ2-7; possible D gene TRBD1, 6 bases. With 6 bases removed from V and 6 bases from J, the gap between germline ends came to 15 bases. CDR3 length: 13 amino acids. Germline V gene sequence: CDR1 MNHNS, CDR2 SASEGT. CDR3 coding DNA: TGTGCCAGCAGCTTAATTAGCAGGGGCGAGCAGTACTTC. Amino acid sequence: CASSLISRGEQYF.

There are a few counts of this clonotype. The chain joins TRBV28 to TRBJ1-5; 11 bases match TRBD1. The CDR3 sequence is 15 residues long. The J segment lost 6 bases and the V segment lost 5 bases, leaving 6 bases of the junction unmatched. Germline V gene data show CDR1 as MDHEN and CDR2 as SYDVKM. The CDR3 DNA follows: TGTGCCAGCAGTATACCCGGGACAGGGGGTCAGCCCCAGCATTTT. Protein: CASSIPGTGGQPQHF.

This chain uses TRBV19 with TRBJ2-1; 7 nucleotides agree with TRBD1. With 4 bases clipped from V and 4 bases from J, the junction kept 10 bases outside the gene matches. The CDR3 is 16 residues long. Looked up from germline, CDR1 is LNHDA and CDR2 is SQIVND (reference sequence). The CDR3: CASSKDRQGPYNEQFF. CDR3 DNA: TGTGCCAGTAGTAAGGACCGACAGGGCCCATACAATGAGCAGTTCTTC.

A few counts support this clonotype. The chain joins TRBV5-1 to TRBJ2-2, with TRBD2 identical over 8 bases. The CDR3 runs 18 residues. The junction had 15 bases not matched to a gene; V was cut back by 3 bases and J by 5 bases. CDR1 and CDR2 (germline): SGHRS, YFSETQ. CDR3 protein: CASSSVPSGRKETGELFF. In DNA form, the CDR3 reads TGCGCCAGCAGCTCGGTCCCGAGCGGGAGAAAGGAGACCGGGGAGCTGTTTTTT.

V is TRBV28 and J is TRBJ2-1, with D tentatively TRBD1 or TRBD2 (5 bases each). This CDR3 is 15 amino acids long. The germline CDR1 and CDR2 sequences are MDHEN and SYDVKM. Trimming left V 5 bases short and J 9 bases short, with 20 bases between. The DNA of the CDR3 is TGTGCCAGCAGTCTCCGGACTCCCCAGGGAGTTGAGCAGTTCTTC. Amino acid sequence: CASSLRTPQGVEQFF.

The V gene is TRBV20-1, the J gene TRBJ2-7, with D perhaps TRBD1 (6 bases). The V end lost 6 bases, the J end lost 3 bases, and 18 bases lay between the germline ends. The CDR3 extends over 14 amino acids. From germline, CDR1 is DFQATT and CDR2 SNEGSKA (reference sequence). CDR3 residues: CSATQPGVLYEQYF. The CDR3 nucleotides read TGCAGTGCAACTCAACCAGGGGTCCTCTACGAGCAGTACTTC.

The chain has TRBV3-1 and TRBJ2-2, with D maybe TRBD1 (5 bases). The germline gives CDR1 LGHDT, CDR2 YNNKEL (reference sequence). The CDR3 covers 16 residues. V was pared by 0 bases and J by 2 bases, with 10 bases between. CDR3 in amino acids: CASSQDRQGNTGELFF. DNA of the CDR3: TGTGCCAGCAGCCAAGATAGGCAGGGAAACACCGGGGAGCTGTTTTTT.

The V and J genes are TRBV7-8 and TRBJ2-1; 7 bases are shared with TRBD2. The CDR3 covers 15 residues. Trimming at V came to 7 bases and at J to 3 bases, leaving 9 bases not matched to a gene. Germline-derived CDR1 and CDR2 are SGHVS and FQNEAQ. The CDR3 region has the DNA TGTGCCAGCACCTCTAGGGCTAGCGGCTACAATGAGCAGTTCTTC. Its protein product is CASTSRASGYNEQFF.

This clonotype appeared a few times. This sequence joins TRBV5-6 and TRBJ1-4, with a tentative D call TRBD1 (5 bases). This CDR3 comprises 14 residues. The germline V gene encodes CDR1 SGHDT and CDR2 YYEEEE. The V end was cut by 3 bases, the J end by 0 bases, with 6 bases between. Here the CDR3 reads CASSSGPTNEKLFF. The CDR3, as DNA: TGTGCCAGCAGCTCAGGGCCAACTAATGAAAAACTGTTTTTT.

This clonotype has only a few counts. The chain combines TRBV29-1 with TRBJ1-5, with no clear D. The CDR3 extends over 13 amino acids. V was cut by 4 bases and J by 3 bases, with 10 bases left in between. The germline CDR1 and CDR2 sequences are SQVTM and ANQGSEA. CDR3 residues: CSVVVAVNQPQHF. CDR3 sequence (DNA): TGCAGCGTTGTTGTGGCAGTCAATCAGCCCCAGCATTTT.

The sample holds a few counts of this clonotype. The chain carries TRBV6-1 and TRBJ2-5; D not resolved. In germline, CDR1 is MNHNS, CDR2 SASEGT. Trimming took off 8 bases at V and 2 bases at J, with 9 bases between the two ends. The CDR3 runs 12 residues. CDR3 amino acids: CASGLIQETQYF. The CDR3 bases are TGTGCCAGCGGCCTGATACAAGAGACCCAGTACTTC.

As regards this clonotype: At one boundary the junction diverges from the germline segment, which might be a read error. The genes are TRBV5-1 and TRBJ1-2; 7 nucleotides match TRBD1. The CDR3 sequence is 17 residues long. Germline CDR1 is SGHRS and CDR2 is YFSETQ. In nucleotides, the CDR3 is TGTGCCAGCAGTCTCACGGGACAGCTCAAAACTAACTATGGCTACACCTTC. Its protein product is CASSLTGQLKTNYGYTF.

This clonotype occurred many times. The V gene is TRBV12-3 or TRBV12-4, the J gene TRBJ1-2, with 9 bases matching TRBD1. This CDR3 is built from 17 residues. The V and J ends lost 0 bases and 0 bases, in that order; junction bases with no gene match: 5. This chain's CDR3 is CASSLALGQGSNYGYTF. Here the CDR3 DNA reads TGTGCCAGCAGTTTAGCGCTAGGACAGGGGTCTAACTATGGCTACACCTTC.

In this sample, this clonotype turned up a few times. The chain is built from TRBV6-1 and TRBJ2-1; the D gene could be TRBD1 or TRBD2 (6 bases each). V was trimmed by 11 bases and J by 0 bases, leaving 8 bases between them. The CDR3 sequence is 12 residues long. Germline V gene lookup returns CDR1 MNHNS and CDR2 SASEGT. The CDR3 region has the DNA TGTGCCTCGGGGGCCTCCTACAATGAGCAGTTCTTC. Residues: CASGASYNEQFF.

This clonotype was seen at least ten times. The chain has TRBV6-1 and TRBJ2-1, with 10 bases identical to TRBD1. J was trimmed by 8 bases and V by 5 bases; bases with no gene match: 9. The CDR3 totals 15 residues. CDR1 and CDR2 (germline): MNHNS, SASEGT. This CDR3 reads CASSLTGTGVDEQFF. CDR3 nucleotide sequence: TGTGCCAGCAGTTTAACCGGGACAGGGGTCGATGAGCAGTTCTTC.